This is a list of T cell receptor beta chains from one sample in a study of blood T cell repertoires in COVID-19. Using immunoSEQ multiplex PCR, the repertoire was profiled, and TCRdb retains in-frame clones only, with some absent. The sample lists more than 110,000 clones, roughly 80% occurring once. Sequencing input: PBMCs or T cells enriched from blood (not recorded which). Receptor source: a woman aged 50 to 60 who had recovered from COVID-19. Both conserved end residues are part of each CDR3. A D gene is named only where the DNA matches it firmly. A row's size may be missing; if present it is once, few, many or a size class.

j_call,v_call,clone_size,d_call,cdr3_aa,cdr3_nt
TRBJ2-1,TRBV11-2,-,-,CASSPTITGYNEQFF,TGTGCCAGCAGCCCCACAATTACAGGGTACAATGAGCAGTTCTTC
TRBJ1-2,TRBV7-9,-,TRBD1,CASSFSSGQGLGYTF,TGTGCCAGCAGCTTCTCATCGGGACAGGGACTTGGCTACACCTTC
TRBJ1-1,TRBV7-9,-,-,CASSLDPRGNTEAFF,TGTGCCAGCAGCTTAGACCCAAGGGGGAACACTGAAGCTTTCTTT
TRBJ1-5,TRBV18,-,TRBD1,CASSPDTRGLGQPQHF,TGTGCCAGCTCACCGGATACGAGGGGGCTCGGACAGCCCCAGCATTTT
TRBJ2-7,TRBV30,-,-,CAWDSGQHYEQYF,TGTGCCTGGGACTCCGGACAACACTACGAGCAGTACTTC
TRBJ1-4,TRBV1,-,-,CTSSQDRDRERANEKLFF,TGCACCAGCAGCCAAGATCGGGACAGGGAGCGTGCTAATGAAAAACTGTTTTTT
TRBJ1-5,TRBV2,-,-,CASSPGWGGNQPQHF,TGTGCCAGCAGTCCAGGGTGGGGGGGCAATCAGCCCCAGCATTTT
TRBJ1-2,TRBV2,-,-,CASSKLGLDGYTF,TGTGCCAGCAGCAAGCTAGGCTTAGATGGCTACACCTTC
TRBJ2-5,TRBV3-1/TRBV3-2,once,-,CASSQHRVWETQYF,TGTGCCAGCAGCCAACACAGGGTTTGGGAGACCCAGTACTTC
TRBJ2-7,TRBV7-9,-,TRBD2,CASSMPLAGAYSYEQYF,TGTGCCAGCAGCATGCCACTAGCGGGGGCCTACTCCTACGAGCAGTACTTC
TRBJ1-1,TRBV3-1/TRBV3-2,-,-,CASSPRGGTYTEAFF,TGTGCCAGCAGCCCCCGGGGAGGGACGTACACTGAAGCTTTCTTT
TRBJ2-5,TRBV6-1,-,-,CASSEMTEAETQYF,TGTGCCAGCAGTGAAATGACAGAAGCGGAGACCCAGTACTTC
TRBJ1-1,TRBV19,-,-,CASSLWRNTEAFF,TGTGCCAGTAGCCTATGGAGGAACACTGAAGCTTTCTTT
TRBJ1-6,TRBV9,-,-,CASSAQVLNSPLHF,TGTGCCAGCAGCGCCCAAGTACTAAATTCACCCCTCCACTTT
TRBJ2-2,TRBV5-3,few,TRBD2,CARSSPRRRGENGELFF,TGTGCCAGAAGCTCCCCTCGGCGGCGGGGGGAGAACGGGGAGCTGTTTTTT
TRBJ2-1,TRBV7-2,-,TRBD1,CASSTGQGNNEQFF,TGTGCCAGCAGCACTGGACAGGGAAACAATGAGCAGTTCTTC
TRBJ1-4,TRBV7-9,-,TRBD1,CASSLLGGGEKLFF,TGTGCCAGCAGCTTACTAGGGGGCGGTGAAAAACTGTTTTTT
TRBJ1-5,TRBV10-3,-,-,CATTTNSNQPQHF,TGTGCCACCACTACCAATAGCAATCAGCCCCAGCATTTT
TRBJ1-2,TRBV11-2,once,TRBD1,CASSQGQGKGYGYTF,TGTGCCAGCAGCCAGGGACAGGGGAAAGGGTATGGCTACACCTTC
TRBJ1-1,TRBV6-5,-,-,CASSSRHTEAFF,TGTGCCAGCAGTTCCCGTCACACTGAAGCTTTCTTT
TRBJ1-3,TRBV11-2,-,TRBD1,CASSFTGGAGNTIYF,TGTGCCAGCAGCTTCACAGGGGGCGCGGGAAACACCATATATTTT
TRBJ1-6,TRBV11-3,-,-,CASSFYRNSPLHF,TGTGCCAGCAGCTTCTATCGGAATTCACCCCTCCACTTT
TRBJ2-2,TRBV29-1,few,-,CSVATGTTGELFF,TGCAGCGTTGCCACAGGAACCACCGGGGAGCTGTTTTTT
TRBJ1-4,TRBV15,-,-,CATSSATRGEKLFF,TGTGCCACCAGCAGTGCCACTCGGGGTGAAAAACTGTTTTTT
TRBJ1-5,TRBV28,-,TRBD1,CASSFPQGVKPQHF,TGTGCCAGCAGTTTTCCACAGGGGGTGAAGCCCCAGCATTTT
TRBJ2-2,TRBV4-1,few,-,CASSQDPRTGELFF,TGCGCCAGCAGCCAAGACCCCCGCACCGGGGAGCTGTTTTTT
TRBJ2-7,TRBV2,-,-,CASSGTGIGAYEQYF,TGTGCCAGCAGTGGGACGGGGATCGGGGCCTACGAGCAGTACTTC
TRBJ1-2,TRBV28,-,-,CASSIMTVYGYTF,TGTGCCAGCAGTATCATGACAGTCTATGGCTACACCTTC
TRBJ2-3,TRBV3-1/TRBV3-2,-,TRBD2,CASSQGGLGGTDTQYF,TGTGCCAGCAGCCAAGGGGGACTAGGGGGCACAGATACGCAGTATTTT
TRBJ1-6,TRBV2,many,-,CASSQTPGSPLHF,TGTGCCAGCAGTCAGACACCTGGTTCACCCCTCCACTTT
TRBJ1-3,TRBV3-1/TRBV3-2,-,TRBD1,CASSPDRGPGNTIYF,TGTGCCAGCAGCCCCGACAGGGGCCCGGGAAACACCATATATTTT
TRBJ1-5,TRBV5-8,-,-,CASSLKDSRAGRQPQHF,TGTGCCAGCAGCTTGAAGGACAGCAGAGCAGGGCGCCAGCCCCAGCATTTT
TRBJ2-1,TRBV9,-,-,CASSVVGLGGPDSYNEQFF,TGTGCCAGCAGCGTAGTTGGCTTGGGGGGGCCGGATTCCTACAATGAGCAGTTCTTC
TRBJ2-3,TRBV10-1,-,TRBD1,CASSEQDRNSADTQYF,TGCGCCAGCAGCGAACAGGACAGGAATTCGGCAGATACGCAGTATTTT
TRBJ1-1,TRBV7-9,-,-,CASSAPVEGMNTEAFF,TGTGCCAGCAGCGCACCCGTTGAGGGAATGAACACTGAAGCTTTCTTT
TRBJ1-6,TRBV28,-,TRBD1,CASSRPDRTVYNSPLHF,TGTGCCAGCAGCCGACCGGACAGGACCGTCTATAATTCACCCCTCCACTTT
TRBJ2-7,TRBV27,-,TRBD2,CASSLREGYEQYF,TGTGCCAGCAGTTTGCGGGAGGGCTACGAGCAGTACTTC
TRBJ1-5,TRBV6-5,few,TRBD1,CASSTTGKSNQPQHF,TGTGCCAGCAGTACGACAGGGAAGTCCAATCAGCCCCAGCATTTT
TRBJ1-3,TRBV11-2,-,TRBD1,CASSYGTDSGNTIYF,TGTGCCAGCAGCTACGGGACAGACTCTGGAAACACCATATATTTT
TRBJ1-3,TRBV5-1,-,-,CASSLDIPSSGNTIYF,TGCGCCAGCAGCTTGGATATACCGAGCTCTGGAAACACCATATATTTT
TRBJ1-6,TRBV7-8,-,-,CASSLEWQGYSPLHF,TGTGCCAGCAGCTTAGAATGGCAGGGGTATTCACCCCTCCACTTT
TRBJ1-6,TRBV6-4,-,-,CASSDSWGLTSPLHF,TGTGCCAGCAGTGACTCTTGGGGGCTAACTTCACCCCTCCACTTT
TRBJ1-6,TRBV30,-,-,CAWSRDSTNSPLHF,TGTGCCTGGAGTCGAGACAGTACAAATTCACCCCTCCACTTT